The rows below give T cell receptor beta chains drawn from one sample of a study of T cell responses to AZD1222 COVID-19 vaccine. This table comes from immunoSEQ multiplex PCR, and its TCRdb copy is limited to in-frame clones, with some not included. The sample lists some 87,000 clones, roughly 89% occurring once. This material consisted of peripheral blood, taken on day 0 of MenACWY control vaccination. Source of these receptors: an adult in good health. Both conserved end residues are part of each CDR3. The order of the fields is V gene, J gene, D gene, CDR3 DNA, CDR3 protein. D genes are given only for firm matches.

TRBV5-6	TRBJ2-5	NA	TGTGCCAGCAGCTTGGTGGACGCCCAAGAGACCCAGTACTTC	CASSLVDAQETQYF
TRBV7-9	TRBJ1-2	NA	TGTGCCAGCAGCTTAGCGCTCGGCTATGGCTACACCTTC	CASSLALGYGYTF
TRBV6-6	TRBJ2-1	NA	TGTGCCAGCAGTTACACGGGAAGCGGCTACAATGAGCAGTTCTTC	CASSYTGSGYNEQFF
TRBV28	TRBJ2-7	TRBD1	TGTGCCAGCAGTTTAGCCCGGGACAGAGAGCAGTACTTC	CASSLARDREQYF
TRBV18	TRBJ2-2	NA	TGTGCCAGCTCAAAACTGATCCCGACGGAAACCGGGGAGCTGTTTTTT	CASSKLIPTETGELFF
TRBV4-1	TRBJ2-5	NA	TGCGCCAGCAGCCCCCCGTGGCAGGGACATGCAGAGACCCAGTACTTC	CASSPPWQGHAETQYF
TRBV6-2/TRBV6-3	TRBJ1-2	NA	TGTGCCAGCAGCCTCGGACACCCCTATGGCTACACCTTC	CASSLGHPYGYTF
TRBV28	TRBJ1-4	NA	TGTGCCAGCAGTACGAGGGACTTGAAACTGTTTTTT	CASSTRDLKLFF
TRBV10-3	TRBJ2-4	TRBD1	TGTGCCACGGGACAGGGGGCCGAAAACATTCAGTACTTC	CATGQGAENIQYF
TRBV19	TRBJ2-1	TRBD1	TGTGCCAGTAGTACCAGACAGGGGGAGTCAGCTGAGCAGTTCTTC	CASSTRQGESAEQFF
TRBV3-1/TRBV3-2	TRBJ1-5	NA	TGTGCCAGCAGCCAAGGGGACACCTATCAGCCCCAGCATTTT	CASSQGDTYQPQHF
TRBV6-5	TRBJ2-3	NA	TGTGCCAGCAGAGGGACCCTAAAGGATACGCAGTATTTT	CASRGTLKDTQYF
TRBV19	TRBJ1-1	NA	TGTGCCAGTAGTTTAGTCCCGGGGAAGGCTGAAGCTTTCTTT	CASSLVPGKAEAFF
TRBV19	TRBJ2-5	NA	TGTGCCAGTAGTATTGGCGGGGACCAAGAGACCCAGTACTTC	CASSIGGDQETQYF
TRBV11-2	TRBJ1-4	NA	TGTGCCAGCAGCTTGAACCCCAGGTCAACTAATGAAAAACTGTTTTTT	CASSLNPRSTNEKLFF
TRBV11-1	TRBJ1-1	NA	TGTGCCAGCAGCATACAAACAGGGAGTACTGAAGCTTTCTTT	CASSIQTGSTEAFF